The following is a T cell receptor beta chain sequence with its context. CDR3 length: 15 amino acids. V was clipped by 5 bases and J by 3 bases, with 14 bases between them. The germline gives CDR1 SEHNR, CDR2 FQNEAQ (reference sequence). The record originates from a study of blood T cell repertoires in COVID-19. Overall study: Whether acute or convalescent, the COVID-19 samples came from the United States, Italy and Spain. T cells, B-cell-depleted T cells, or PBMCs provided the cDNA or gDNA that served as material.

Authors' methods: For nucleated cells, counts were estimated from reference gene primer amplification. The data were produced by immunoSEQ multiplex PCR, yet TCRdb's version contains in-frame clones alone and is incomplete. V and J calls and clone size follow that table, whereas D and trimming were derived from the DNA. The sample contains about 170,000 clones, approximately 90% of which appear only once. This sequence was found in a man between 60 and 75 years old with acute or convalescent COVID-19. The specimen sequenced was peripheral blood. This chain connects TRBV7-9 to TRBJ1-5, with D tentatively TRBD1 (6 bases). The CDR3, as DNA: TGTGCCAGCAGCCTGACAGGCGCTGACAATCAGCCCCAGCATTTT. Translated: CASSLTGADNQPQHF.